One T cell receptor (beta chain) is described in this entry. There is no known antigen for this receptor. Per-base qualities were not stored, and no clone one base away is much larger. This entry is derived from a study of blood T cell repertoires in COVID-19 (TCRdb year 2020). Regarding the study in general: Samples covering the acute and convalescent phases of COVID-19 were provided by collaborators in the United States, Italy and Spain. The dataset comprised deeply sampled blood TCRbeta repertoires from subjects exposed to, actively infected with, or recovered from COVID-19. Samples came from the ongoing ImmuneRACE study (first 160 participants) plus 1,254 subjects from 6 global collaborators. A de-identified subject ID, COVID-19 status, age in years and sex were almost always included in the sample metadata. A freely available public database, intended as a resource for researchers studying the immune response to SARS-CoV-2, is where the repertoires were released. Where available, HLA class I and class II types were obtained from metadata supplied by the sample provider rather than from assay-based typing. The material from the prospective study consisted of cDNA or gDNA derived from T cells, B-cell-depleted T cells, or PBMCs. Study-wide conclusions, independent of this receptor: The quantity of clinical and demographic metadata differed by source and by participant and was supplied without curation.

Via the germline V gene (reference sequence), CDR1 is MNHEY and CDR2 SMNVEV. V loses 8 bases, J loses 0 bases, and the germline ends lie 14 bases apart. Spanning cysteine to phenylalanine, the CDR3 consists of 14 amino acids. The entry retains the CDR3 DNA only, 42 bases that are in frame from base 1. TCRbeta CDR3 regions were amplified from genomic DNA by means of the immunoSEQ Assay, a bias-controlled multiplex PCR. The source study handled its data this way. The number of nucleated cells in each sample was estimated from the amplification of reference gene primers within the assay. To quantify the absolute abundance of each unique TCRbeta CDR3 rearrangement, sequence reads were collapsed and filtered. For each sample, productive Simpson clonality was calculated as the square root of Simpson's diversity index across productive rearrangements. TCRdb provides this immuneACCESS table in a form limited to in-frame rearrangements. Some clones are lacking; in checked studies, under half of them reflect an unresolved V gene, and why the rest are absent is not known. Clonal size and the V and J genes are those of that table, whereas D and trimming came from the DNA. For this sample there are 100,000 to 150,000 clones; around 83% appear just once. The top ten clonotypes cover around 15% of the sample.

Each collaborating institution followed its own protocols to collect whole blood in K2EDTA tubes. For TCRbeta analysis, collaborators shipped samples as frozen whole blood, isolated PBMCs, or DNA extracted from either of those sample types. The TCR originated in a woman aged 50 to 60 with acute or convalescent COVID-19. Recombination linked TRBV27 to TRBJ2-7; possibly the D gene is TRBD1, per 5 matching bases. Sequencing was done on a sample of peripheral blood. The CDR3 loop reads CASRPRTTSYEQYF. The DNA sequence is given as TGTGCCAGCCGACCTAGGACAACCTCCTACGAGCAGTACTTC.